This T cell receptor beta chain came from a study of human T cells and chemical hapten exposure listed by TCRdb under 2021. Background for the entire study: For sensitization, 2% DPC in acetone was applied to a roughly 2 cm by roughly 2 cm area of upper inner arm skin. Patients additionally received weekly therapeutic DPC doses to the scalp throughout the roughly 26-week study period. Patch testing was done on the upper back using Finn chambers containing 0.01% DPC, and results were scored after 6 days according to International Contact Dermatitis Research Group standards. The patient cohort, mostly female, included alopecia areata with under or over 50% scalp involvement, alopecia totalis and alopecia universalis. Libraries were pooled for sequencing, and variation in per-sample TCR yields was attributed mainly to small differences in library volumes within the pool. This study followed changes in the peripheral blood TCR repertoire in vivo during primary and secondary sensitization of alopecia patients to the hapten diphenylcyclopropenone (DPC). Blood samples were taken from patients before sensitization (week 0) and at 2, 6 and about 24 weeks after DPC sensitization. Around 30 alopecia patients provided blood for TCR sequencing at one to four time points (pre-sensitization, 2, 6 and 24 weeks).

Library preparation employed RACE. Sequencing used a NextSeq 500. During library preparation, unique molecular identifiers were attached to individual cDNA molecules so that TCRs could be counted in a quantitative, reproducible way. For every blood RNA sample, sequencing covered both the TCR alpha and TCR beta chains. The authors' analysis ran thus. Samples had a median of about 90,000 TCRs, with a range from about 23,224 to 750,000. V, J and CDR3 annotation of the TCR reads was performed with the Decombinator software suite. For PS versus PT1 abundance plots, all samples were subsampled to the same number of TCRs (28,000). Expanded TCRs were defined as absent before sensitization and observed at least eight times at the 2-week time point. TCRdb handled the public reads itself, with Q25 trimming in fastp and clone calling in MiXCR, and kept productive beta chains. Here each entry gathers all rows of one CDR3 protein and keeps the most common genes and DNA. The V and J calls shown here were made by TCRdb, not taken from the authors' results. The sample table contains some 57,000 distinct CDR3 sequences; only one count was recorded for more than 9% of them. Together, the top ten hold over 1.5% of the sample.

In light of the paper, this sample's time point label describes: patch test 2, 6 weeks after DPC sensitization. This specimen's treatment or condition label, per the study, means: therapeutic diphenylcyclopropenone sensitization with weekly scalp DPC. Blood at each patch-test visit was drawn before the patch test was applied. Patients were eligible if aged 18 to 70, diagnosed with alopecia and judged suitable for DPC therapy, and pregnant patients were excluded. Total RNA was extracted from unfractionated whole blood that had been collected in Tempus Blood RNA tubes. This clonotype came up a few times. Its antigen is currently not known. Nothing much larger sits one base from this clone, and base qualities are not available. Summary of the overall study and its limitations: Because all patients had alopecia, a presumed autoimmune disease, the immune response of the patients might differ from that of healthy individuals. DPC sensitization did not change the number of TCRs with a frequency above 1 in 1000, and there was no evidence of changes in global repertoire structure. Compared with pre-sensitization or healthy control sets, expanded TCRs formed significantly more large CDR3 similarity clusters, which is consistent with antigen-driven responses. After repeated subsampling, changes were observed in the strength of the expansion versus patch-test correlation and in the threshold at which the correlation became significant. Patch test score correlated positively with the number of PT1 expanded TCRs, reaching significance at thresholds 8, 16 and 32 but not at 4.

According to the germline V gene, CDR1 reads SGHAT and CDR2 reads FQNNGV. V lost 4 bases and J lost 7 bases; the stretch between them is 10 bases long. Spanning cysteine to phenylalanine, the CDR3 consists of 13 amino acids. Of all the DNA, just the CDR3 is kept, 39 bases in frame from base 1. Sample: whole blood, taken in connection with sensitization to the hapten diphenylcyclopropenone (DPC). The sequence was obtained from a woman between 50 and 59 years old with alopecia areata. Some clones in this sample may be carry-over from other donors' samples. Recombination linked TRBV11-2 to TRBJ2-2; the D gene is possibly TRBD1, with 5 bases matching. The CDR3 protein is CASSSQGIGELFF. The nucleotides read TGTGCCAGCAGCTCCCAGGGAATCGGGGAGCTGTTTTTT.